These 29 T cell receptor beta chains share one sample of origin, sequenced in a study of blood T cell repertoires in COVID-19. Assay used: immunoSEQ multiplex PCR; TCRdb lists only in-frame clones, some missing. The repertoire has about 370,000 clones, 89% of them found once; the top ten carry approximately 1.5%. The sample taken for sequencing was PBMCs or T cells enriched from blood (not recorded which). The receptors come from a woman between 25 and 40 years old who had recovered from COVID-19.

The rearrangement joins TRBV19 to TRBJ2-5, with unresolved D. The V end was cut by 2 bases, the J end by 2 bases, with 9 bases between. This CDR3 has 14 residues. Germline CDR1 and CDR2: LNHDA and SQIVND (reference sequence). CDR3 nucleotide sequence: TGTGCCAGTAGTATAATGGGCAGTCAAGAGACCCAGTACTTC. Translation gives CASSIMGSQETQYF.

The chain joins TRBV5-4 to TRBJ1-1; TRBD1 might be the D (5 bases). CDR1 and CDR2 (germline): SGHNT, YYREEE (reference sequence). V gave up 5 bases and J gave up 2 bases, with 13 bases separating them. There are 14 residues in the CDR3. The CDR3 bases are TGTGCCAGCAGGACAGAACAGGCTAACACTGAAGCTTTCTTT. As protein: CASRTEQANTEAFF.

Concerning this clone: The sample contains more than one DNA sequence encoding this CDR3. CDR3 amino acids: CASSLSYNEQFF. DNA for the CDR3: TGTGCCAGCAGCCTATCCTACAATGAGCAGTTCTTC. The chain carries TRBV28 and TRBJ2-1; D is undetermined. Looked up from germline, CDR1 is MDHEN and CDR2 is SYDVKM. Between the trimmed V and J ends, which lost 6 bases and 1 base, there was a span of 4 bases. This CDR3 has 12 residues.

The CDR3 reads CASDYRRSPLHF. The CDR3 DNA is TGTGCCAGCGATTACAGGCGTTCACCCCTCCACTTT. The rearrangement uses TRBV28 and TRBJ1-6; tentatively, D is TRBD1 (5 bases). The CDR3 consists of 12 residues. V lost 8 bases and J 9 bases, leaving 11 bases between the germline ends. Germline CDR1 reads MDHEN; CDR2 reads SYDVKM.

V and J are TRBV9 and TRBJ2-2; TRBD1 agrees at 7 bases. J was trimmed by 6 bases and V by 3 bases; bases with no gene match: 5. The CDR3 spans 14 residues. CDR1 is SGDLS and CDR2 is YYNGEE in the germline V gene. The CDR3 sequence: CASSGQGFAGELFF. CDR3 DNA sequence: TGTGCCAGCAGCGGACAGGGTTTCGCCGGGGAGCTGTTTTTT. Combining the CDR3 with reference TRBV9 and TRBJ2-2 gives the whole variable domain DSGVTQTPKHLITATGQRVTLRCSPRSGDLSVYWYQQSLDQGLQFLIQYYNGEERAKGNILERFSAQQFPDLHSELNLSSLELGDSALYFCASSGQGFAGELFFGEGSRLTVL.

The table lists this clone with a few counts. This sequence joins TRBV5-1 and TRBJ1-3, with unresolved D. Germline V gene lookup returns CDR1 SGHRS and CDR2 YFSETQ. Trimming took 3 bases from V and 1 from J, leaving 8 bases between them. The CDR3 loop spans 14 amino acids. As DNA, the CDR3 is TGCGCCAGCAGCTCCTCGCTATCTGGAAACACCATATATTTT. Its protein product is CASSSSLSGNTIYF.

V is TRBV4-2 and J is TRBJ2-7; D is unresolved. V was cut by 0 bases and J by 3 bases, with 3 bases left in between. The germline V gene has CDR1 LGHNA and CDR2 YNFKEQ. The CDR3 covers 12 residues. Here the CDR3 DNA reads TGTGCCAGCAGCCAAGACGGCTACGAGCAGTACTTC. Protein sequence: CASSQDGYEQYF.

V gene TRBV9 combines with J gene TRBJ1-6; D uncertain. Trimming took 2 bases from V and 9 from J, leaving 6 bases between them. Germline V gene sequence: CDR1 SGDLS, CDR2 YYNGEE. The CDR3 consists of 12 residues. CDR3 sequence: CASSVGVSPLHF. CDR3 in DNA: TGTGCCAGCAGCGTCGGTGTTTCACCCCTCCACTTT.

The chain combines TRBV4-2 with TRBJ1-4; weak D call: TRBD1 (5 bases). The CDR3 length is 18 residues. Germline V CDR1 and CDR2: LGHNA, YNFKEQ. Trimming shortened V by 0 bases and J by 5 bases, and 19 bases separated the two germline ends. CDR3 bases: TGTGCCAGCAGCCAAGATGTGCAGGGCTTACAGATAAATGAAAAACTGTTTTTT. It is translated as CASSQDVQGLQINEKLFF.

This rearrangement joins TRBV28 to TRBJ2-3; TRBD1 matches at 10 bases. This CDR3 is built from 16 residues. In germline, CDR1 is MDHEN, CDR2 SYDVKM. V trimming: 4 bases; J trimming: 2 bases; junction bases outside the gene matches: 6. For the CDR3, the DNA is TGTGCCAGCAGTTCCGGGACAGGGGAGGTCACAGATACGCAGTATTTT. Amino acid sequence: CASSSGTGEVTDTQYF.

The chain couples TRBV7-8 to TRBJ1-5; 10 bases map to TRBD1. The germline V gene encodes CDR1 SGHVS and CDR2 FQNEAQ. Trimming took 0 bases from V and 5 from J; bases not matched to a gene: 10. CDR3 length: 18 amino acids. The CDR3 is CASSLAALDRGFYQPQHF. The CDR3 nucleotides are TGTGCCAGCAGCTTAGCAGCCCTGGACAGGGGGTTCTATCAGCCCCAGCATTTT.

This chain links TRBV9 with TRBJ2-1; D may be TRBD1 (5 bases). Germline lookup yields CDR1 SGDLS and CDR2 YYNGEE. Trimming removed 4 bases from V and 2 bases from J, with 10 bases in between. The CDR3 has 14 amino acids. This chain's CDR3 is CASSLQDTYNEQFF. CDR3 DNA: TGTGCCAGCAGCCTACAGGACACCTACAATGAGCAGTTCTTC.

V usage is TRBV3-1 (or the pseudogene TRBV3-2) and J usage is TRBJ2-5, with TRBD2 matching 14 bases. J was trimmed by 5 bases and V by 1 base; bases with no gene match: 3. In germline, CDR1 is LGHDT, CDR2 YNNKEL (reference sequence). This CDR3 spans 16 amino acids. CDR3 sequence reads: CASSQGTSGGLETQYF. The CDR3 DNA follows: TGTGCCAGCAGCCAAGGGACTAGCGGGGGGTTGGAGACCCAGTACTTC.

This chain connects TRBV19 to TRBJ1-5, with 7 bases identical to TRBD1. Germline-derived CDR1 and CDR2 are LNHDA and SQIVND (reference sequence). Losses at the gene ends were 3 bases for V and 7 bases for J; bases not matched to a gene: 6. This CDR3 has 14 amino acids. The DNA for the CDR3 is TGTGCCAGTAGTATCAGGGGGGTAGACCAGCCCCAGCATTTT. It yields the protein CASSIRGVDQPQHF. Based on the CDR3 plus reference TRBV19 and TRBJ1-5, the full variable domain is DGGITQSPKYLFRKEGQNVTLSCEQNLNHDAMYWYRQDPGQGLRLIYYSQIVNDFQKGDIAEGYSVSREKKESFPLTVTSAQKNPTAFYLCASSIRGVDQPQHFGDGTRLSIL.

The V and J genes are TRBV19 and TRBJ1-5, with TRBD1 as a possible D gene (6 bases). CDR3 size: 17 residues. Per germline, CDR1 LNHDA and CDR2 SQIVND (reference sequence). Trimming left V 1 base short and J 2 bases short, with 15 bases between. The CDR3 DNA sequence: TGTGCCAGTAGTATAGGAAGGGGGACATCAGGCAATCAGCCCCAGCATTTT. Its translation: CASSIGRGTSGNQPQHF. Using reference TRBV19 and TRBJ1-5 for the parts outside the CDR3, the full variable domain is DGGITQSPKYLFRKEGQNVTLSCEQNLNHDAMYWYRQDPGQGLRLIYYSQIVNDFQKGDIAEGYSVSREKKESFPLTVTSAQKNPTAFYLCASSIGRGTSGNQPQHFGDGTRLSIL.

The J gene is TRBJ2-7, the V gene TRBV6-1; D unclear. This CDR3 spans 12 amino acids. Trimming took 3 bases from V and 6 from J, leaving 9 bases between them. Germline-derived CDR1 and CDR2 are MNHNS and SASEGT. The DNA for the CDR3 is TGTGCCAGCAGTGATCTCCCCCTCGAGCAGTACTTC. Encoded protein: CASSDLPLEQYF.

The chain links TRBV6-5 to TRBJ1-5; 7 nucleotides agree with TRBD1. V lost 6 bases and J lost 2; bases outside the gene matches: 4. The CDR3 runs to 14 residues. Germline CDR1 MNHEY, CDR2 SVGAGI. CDR3 amino acids: CASRQTGGNQPQHF. As DNA, the CDR3 is TGTGCCAGCAGACAAACAGGGGGCAATCAGCCCCAGCATTTT.

The rearrangement links TRBV3-1 (or the pseudogene TRBV3-2) to TRBJ2-1, with 14 positions matching TRBD2. Germline CDR1 is LGHDT and CDR2 is YNNKEL (reference sequence). The CDR3 has 19 amino acids. The V segment lost 4 bases and the J segment 5 bases; nucleotides outside the gene matches: 13. The CDR3 DNA reads TGTGCCAGCAGCCCCGTCCCGGGACTAGCGGGAGAGGCCCACAATGAGCAGTTCTTC. As protein: CASSPVPGLAGEAHNEQFF.

The CDR3 loop is CASSQAPRGGANTEAFF. Here the CDR3 DNA reads TGCGCCAGCAGCCAAGCCCCGCGAGGGGGGGCGAACACTGAAGCTTTCTTT. The rearrangement links TRBV4-1 to TRBJ1-1; TRBD1 is a possible D gene (6 bases). CDR1 is MGHRA and CDR2 is YSYEKL in the germline V gene. The CDR3 has 17 residues. V shed 1 base and J shed 1 base, with 16 bases lying between them.

The chain uses TRBV15 and TRBJ1-2, with 10 bases that match TRBD1. The V and J ends lost 5 bases and 8 bases, in that order; junction bases with no gene match: 11. Germline V gene data show CDR1 as LNHNV and CDR2 as YYDKDF (reference sequence). The CDR3 has 15 residues. The CDR3 sequence is CATSQSTGGEEGYTF. In nucleotides, the CDR3 is TGTGCCACCAGCCAGTCGACAGGGGGCGAGGAAGGCTACACCTTC.

The chain is built from TRBV6-6 and TRBJ2-7, with TRBD2 matching 8 bases. Germline values: CDR1 MNHNY, CDR2 SVGAGI (reference sequence). The CDR3 runs to 14 residues. Unmatched junction bases numbered 14, after V lost 6 bases and J lost 10 bases. CDR3 residues: CASRGTGTSVVQYF. In DNA, the CDR3 is TGTGCCAGCAGAGGGACCGGGACTAGTGTTGTCCAGTACTTC.

V usage is TRBV3-1 (or the pseudogene TRBV3-2) and J usage is TRBJ1-1; no reliable D call. This CDR3 has 13 residues. V lost 4 bases, J lost 6 bases, and 12 bases lay in between. Germline V CDR1 and CDR2: LGHDT, YNNKEL (reference sequence). DNA of the CDR3: TGTGCCAGCAGCCCCGGGTCGCTTCCTGAAGCTTTCTTT. Its protein is CASSPGSLPEAFF.

V gene TRBV19 combines with J gene TRBJ2-7, with TRBD1 as a possible D gene (6 bases). V gave up 0 bases and J gave up 6 bases, with 12 bases separating them. Germline loops: CDR1 LNHDA, CDR2 SQIVND (reference sequence). This CDR3 has 14 residues. The CDR3 reads CASSIDRGVLEQYF. The CDR3 DNA is TGTGCCAGTAGTATAGACAGGGGCGTCCTCGAGCAGTACTTC. The complete variable domain, with remaining parts taken from reference TRBV19 and TRBJ2-7, reads DGGITQSPKYLFRKEGQNVTLSCEQNLNHDAMYWYRQDPGQGLRLIYYSQIVNDFQKGDIAEGYSVSREKKESFPLTVTSAQKNPTAFYLCASSIDRGVLEQYFGPGTRLTVT.

This sequence joins TRBV19 and TRBJ1-4; TRBD1 is a possible D gene (5 bases). This CDR3 comprises 12 residues. Germline CDR1 and CDR2: LNHDA and SQIVND (reference sequence). The V gene lost 3 bases and the J gene lost 8 bases, with 7 bases spanning the gap. CDR3 protein: CASSIAGEKLFF. DNA for the CDR3: TGTGCCAGTAGTATTGCAGGGGAAAAACTGTTTTTT.

The chain combines TRBV19 with TRBJ1-6; TRBD1 aligns across 7 bases. CDR3 size: 15 residues. The junction had 5 bases not matched to a gene; V was cut back by 3 bases and J by 6 bases. The germline V gene encodes CDR1 LNHDA and CDR2 SQIVND (reference sequence). The CDR3 reads CASSIVGQPNSPLHF. The CDR3 DNA reads as TGTGCCAGTAGTATTGTGGGACAGCCTAATTCACCCCTCCACTTT.

V and J are TRBV5-5 and TRBJ1-5; possible D gene TRBD1, 6 bases. The CDR3 has 15 amino acids. V was clipped by 5 bases and J by 6 bases, with 18 bases between them. Germline V gene data show CDR1 as SGHKS and CDR2 as YYEKEE (reference sequence). CDR3 sequence (DNA): TGTGCCAGCAGGTTACAGGGTGGGGCGAGTCAGCCCCAGCATTTT. Protein sequence: CASRLQGGASQPQHF.

The chain joins TRBV11-3 to TRBJ2-1; 8 nucleotides align to TRBD2. Looked up from germline, CDR1 is SGHNT and CDR2 is YENEEA. The CDR3 extends over 18 amino acids. Trimming took 1 base from V and 7 from J; bases not matched to a gene: 15. The CDR3, as DNA: TGTGCCAGCAGCTTAGTCCCGCCCGGCGCGGGAGGTCGTAATGAGCAGTTCTTC. This sequence encodes CASSLVPPGAGGRNEQFF.

This clone has only one observation. V gene TRBV3-1 (or the pseudogene TRBV3-2) combines with J gene TRBJ2-7; 7 nucleotides match TRBD1. The CDR3 consists of 13 residues. Germline CDR1 and CDR2: LGHDT and YNNKEL (reference sequence). V dropped 4 bases and J dropped 3; count of bases not matched to a gene: 3. CDR3: CASSPGQNYEQYF. Written as DNA, the CDR3 is TGTGCCAGCAGCCCGGGACAGAACTACGAGCAGTACTTC.

The V gene is TRBV4-3, the J gene TRBJ2-2, with 11 bases fitting TRBD1. V was clipped by 1 base and J by 5 bases; unmatched bases: 6. Per the germline V gene, CDR1 is LGHNA and CDR2 is YSLEER. CDR3 length: 17 amino acids. The CDR3 sequence is CASSQAVGTGGTGELFF. The CDR3 region has the DNA TGCGCCAGCAGCCAAGCGGTGGGGACAGGGGGTACCGGGGAGCTGTTTTTT.